Below, 21 T cell receptor beta chains from the same sample are listed, as sequenced in a study of blood T cell dynamics during melanoma immunotherapy. The assay was immunoSEQ multiplex PCR, and TCRdb's table has in-frame clones only and misses some. Counted here are 17,000 or so clones, approximately 80% occurring once; the ten biggest clones make up roughly 7.5%. Time point given: pre-treatment baseline. Sequencing was performed on blood, taken from a patient treated with checkpoint blockade. The receptor source for this set is a human donor with melanoma.

There are a few counts of this clone. V gene TRBV19 combines with J gene TRBJ2-4, with TRBD1 matching over 8 bases. The germline CDR1 and CDR2 sequences are LNHDA and SQIVND (reference sequence). V was pared by 3 bases and J by 3 bases, with 7 bases of the junction left unmatched. This CDR3 comprises 16 residues. This CDR3 reads CASSITGTGVKNIQYF. The CDR3 region has the DNA TGTGCCAGTAGTATCACCGGGACAGGAGTCAAAAACATTCAGTACTTC.

The J gene is TRBJ2-7, the V gene TRBV5-5; 7 bases fit TRBD1. This CDR3 is built from 15 residues. Per germline, CDR1 SGHKS and CDR2 YYEKEE (reference sequence). The V segment lost 2 bases and the J segment 7 bases; nucleotides outside the gene matches: 12. DNA for the CDR3: TGTGCCAGCAGCTTTGTTTCACAGGGGATTGGGGAGCAGTACTTC. As protein: CASSFVSQGIGEQYF.

This clone has just a few counts. For the CDR3, the DNA is TGTGCCAGCAGCTTGAGGGTTGTGGGTGAAGCTTTCTTT. Its translation is CASSLRVVGEAFF. The genes are TRBV7-9 and TRBJ1-1; D unresolved. The CDR3 is made up of 13 amino acids. From germline, CDR1 is SEHNR and CDR2 FQNEAQ (reference sequence). V lost 3 bases and J lost 7, with 12 bases in between.

The gene calls are TRBV19 and TRBJ2-7; TRBD1 matches at 9 bases. The junction had 11 bases not matched to a gene; V was cut back by 8 bases and J by 3 bases. The CDR3 has 15 amino acids. Germline V gives CDR1 LNHDA, CDR2 SQIVND (reference sequence). The CDR3 DNA is TGTGCCAGTTCGTTGGCGGGACAGGGAAGCTACGAGCAGTACTTC. Translating it yields CASSLAGQGSYEQYF.

The V call is TRBV28, the J call TRBJ1-3; a weak D match, TRBD1 (5 bases). V was trimmed by 8 bases and J by 4 bases, leaving 18 bases between them. Germline CDR1 and CDR2: MDHEN and SYDVKM. This CDR3 has 15 amino acids. CDR3 in amino acids: CASSLAGNYGNTIYF. CDR3 nucleotides: TGTGCCAGCTCCCTGGCAGGGAATTACGGAAACACCATATATTTT.

The gene calls are TRBV4-1 and TRBJ1-2; TRBD1 agrees at 9 bases. Germline V gene data show CDR1 as MGHRA and CDR2 as YSYEKL. The CDR3 runs 14 residues. V was clipped by 4 bases and J by 8 bases; unmatched bases: 8. CDR3 sequence (DNA): TGCGCCAGCAGCCTCAGGACAGGGGCCCCCGGCTACACCTTC. Translation gives CASSLRTGAPGYTF.

The V gene is TRBV5-1, the J gene TRBJ2-4, with D possibly matching TRBD2 (5 bases). V was trimmed by 0 bases and J by 6 bases, leaving 10 bases between them. This CDR3 is 14 amino acids long. Germline V CDR1 and CDR2: SGHRS, YFSETQ. CDR3 sequence: CASSLASRGNIQYF. CDR3 bases: TGCGCCAGCAGCTTGGCTAGCAGAGGAAACATTCAGTACTTC.

This chain's CDR3 is CASSRTQGSDYGYTF. In DNA form, the CDR3 reads TGTGCCAGCTCACGGACACAGGGTAGTGACTATGGCTACACCTTC. The chain combines TRBV18 with TRBJ1-2; possible D gene TRBD1, 6 bases. Germline CDR1 is KGHSH and CDR2 is LQKENI. Trimming removed 4 bases from V and 3 bases from J, with 15 bases in between. The CDR3 extends over 15 amino acids.

This clone was recorded a few times. The chain links TRBV29-1 to TRBJ1-1; D perhaps matches TRBD1 (5 bases). The CDR3 runs to 15 residues. V lost 7 bases and J lost 0, with 18 bases in between. CDR1 and CDR2 from the germline V gene are SQVTM and ANQGSEA. The DNA of the CDR3 is TGCAGCGCAAACCCGGGGGTTAGCATGAACACTGAAGCTTTCTTT. Translating it yields CSANPGVSMNTEAFF.

This clone was seen more than once but under ten times. The chain joins TRBV7-9 to TRBJ1-6; 11 nucleotides align to TRBD1. Germline CDR1 is SEHNR and CDR2 is FQNEAQ (reference sequence). The CDR3 consists of 15 residues. Trimming took 3 bases from V and 5 from J; bases not matched to a gene: 0. CDR3: CASSLDRGHNSPLHF. DNA of the CDR3: TGTGCCAGCAGCTTGGACAGGGGGCATAATTCACCCCTCCACTTT.

The V call is TRBV7-8, the J call TRBJ1-1, with D possibly TRBD1 on 6 matching bases. Per the germline V gene, CDR1 is SGHVS and CDR2 is FQNEAQ. The V end was cut by 1 base, the J end by 3 bases, with 21 bases between. This CDR3 is built from 18 residues. The CDR3 DNA reads TGTGCCAGCAGCTTAGTTAGATTCGGTGGGGGCGCTGACACTGAAGCTTTCTTT. Amino acid sequence: CASSLVRFGGGADTEAFF.

The CDR3 DNA is TGTGCCAGCAAAACTCGGTGGATGGGGGTCGACGAGCAGTACTTC. Amino acids: CASKTRWMGVDEQYF. J is TRBJ2-7 and V is TRBV6-6; D assignment may be TRBD1 or TRBD2 (5 bases each). Trimming left V 7 bases short and J 5 bases short, with 21 bases between. Germline loops: CDR1 MNHNY, CDR2 SVGAGI (reference sequence). This CDR3 contains 15 residues.

This clone was observed a single time. The rearrangement links TRBV4-1 to TRBJ1-3, with D perhaps matching TRBD1 (5 bases). The V and J ends lost 4 bases and 2 bases respectively, with 9 bases between them. Per germline, CDR1 MGHRA and CDR2 YSYEKL. The CDR3 is made up of 14 amino acids. The CDR3 here is CASSRVGAGNTIYF. CDR3 DNA sequence: TGCGCCAGCAGCCGTGTAGGGGCTGGAAACACCATATATTTT.

The chain recombines TRBV7-9 with TRBJ2-1, with 10 bases lining up with TRBD2. Unmatched junction bases numbered 5, after V lost 5 bases and J lost 4 bases. The germline gives CDR1 SEHNR, CDR2 FQNEAQ (reference sequence). CDR3 length equals 15 residues. Here the CDR3 reads CASSMGLAQYNEQFF. CDR3 bases: TGTGCCAGCAGCATGGGACTAGCGCAATACAATGAGCAGTTCTTC. The full variable domain, with the rest looked up from reference TRBV7-9 and TRBJ2-1, is DTGVSQNPRHKITKRGQNVTFRCDPISEHNRLYWYRQTLGQGPEFLTYFQNEAQLEKSRLLSDRFSAERPKGSFSTLEIQRTEQGDSAMYLCASSMGLAQYNEQFFGPGTRLTVL.

The V and J genes are TRBV6-5 and TRBJ2-1; D call uncertain. CDR3 length: 14 amino acids. CDR1 MNHEY and CDR2 SVGAGI come from the germline V gene. Trimming removed 1 base from V and 7 bases from J, with 11 bases in between. The CDR3 DNA sequence: TGTGCCAGCAGTTACTTTGCCCTAGGGAATGAGCAGTTCTTC. Amino acids: CASSYFALGNEQFF.

The chain has TRBV27 and TRBJ2-5; D possibly corresponds to TRBD2 (6 bases). The J call may be wrong; the DNA end is better matched by TRBJ2-7. Germline CDR1 MNHEY, CDR2 SMNVEV (reference sequence). CDR3 length: 14 residues. Here the CDR3 reads CASMVGTSSYEQYF. The CDR3 DNA reads as TGTGCCAGCATGGTCGGGACTTCCTCCTACGAGCAGTACTTC.

The chain links TRBV10-3 to TRBJ2-7; 8 bases fit TRBD1. There are 12 residues in the CDR3. The junction had 0 bases not matched to a gene; V was cut back by 5 bases and J by 3 bases. Germline loops: CDR1 ENHRY, CDR2 SYGVKD. CDR3 nucleotide sequence: TGTGCCATCAGTACAGGGGGCTACGAGCAGTACTTC. This translates into CAISTGGYEQYF.

The chain carries TRBV7-2 and TRBJ1-1, with 8 bases fitting TRBD1. CDR1 and CDR2 (germline): SGHTA, FQGNSA. V lost 5 bases and J lost 4; bases outside the gene matches: 3. CDR3 length equals 13 residues. The CDR3 loop reads CASSGQGSTEAFF. Written as DNA, the CDR3 is TGTGCCAGCAGCGGACAGGGCAGCACTGAAGCTTTCTTT.

The chain has TRBV28 and TRBJ1-2; D unclear. Per germline, CDR1 MDHEN and CDR2 SYDVKM. The V end lost 5 bases, the J end lost 1 base, and 14 bases lay between the germline ends. The CDR3 length is 15 residues. This CDR3 reads CASSAALISNYGYTF. CDR3 nucleotides: TGTGCCAGCAGTGCGGCCCTCATTAGTAACTATGGCTACACCTTC.

This clone was picked up one time. The chain uses TRBV7-2 and TRBJ2-1, with unresolved D. Trimming left V 0 bases short and J 4 bases short, with 13 bases between. The CDR3 runs 16 residues. Germline loops: CDR1 SGHTA, CDR2 FQGNSA. This chain's CDR3 is CASSLAGTSRYNEQFF. The CDR3, as DNA: TGTGCCAGCAGCTTAGCCGGAACGTCGAGGTACAATGAGCAGTTCTTC.

J is TRBJ2-1 and V is TRBV6-1, with D possibly TRBD1 on 5 matching bases. CDR1 and CDR2 (germline): MNHNS, SASEGT. This CDR3 region has 14 residues. With 6 bases removed from V and 9 bases from J, the gap between germline ends came to 18 bases. The CDR3, as DNA: TGTGCCAGCAGGCCAGGGAATGATGTGACTGAGCAGTTCTTC. The encoded protein is CASRPGNDVTEQFF.